Shown below are 22 T cell receptor beta chains from a single sample sequenced in a study of T cells after yellow fever vaccination. TCRdb redid the calling of the 5' RACE reads with MiXCR, one entry per CDR3 protein. Among 350,000 to 450,000 distinct CDR3 sequences listed, roughly a sixth were seen once. This material consisted of PBMCs, taken before the yellow fever booster vaccination. The source is a man between 18 and 35 years old who received the YFV17D yellow fever vaccine.

The CDR3 sequence: CASRKIPSGRGRENQPQHF. The CDR3 nucleotides are TGTGCCAGCAGAAAGATCCCCTCGGGGAGGGGGAGAGAAAATCAGCCCCAGCATTTT. The genes are TRBV6-6 and TRBJ1-5; possible D gene TRBD1, 6 bases. Germline V gene sequence: CDR1 MNHNY, CDR2 SVGAGI (reference sequence). The CDR3 length is 19 residues. V was shortened by 6 bases and J by 4 bases, with 28 bases between the two germline ends.

This clonotype was seen only a few times. This sequence joins TRBV7-2 and TRBJ2-2, with 10 bases aligning to TRBD1. J gave up 6 bases and V 5 bases, and 15 bases lay outside the gene matches. CDR3 length: 18 residues. Germline values: CDR1 SGHTA, CDR2 FQGNSA. CDR3 residues: CASSHRDRGKKGPGELFF. The CDR3 DNA sequence: TGTGCCAGCAGCCATCGGGACAGGGGAAAAAAAGGACCCGGGGAGCTGTTTTTT. Drawing the rest from reference TRBV7-2 and TRBJ2-2, the complete variable domain is GAGVSQSPSNKVTEKGKDVELRCDPISGHTALYWYRQSLGQGLEFLIYFQGNSAPDKSGLPSDRFSAERTGGSVSTLTIQRTQQEDSAVYLCASSHRDRGKKGPGELFFGEGSRLTVL.

In this sample, this clonotype turned up a few times. This chain joins TRBV2 and TRBJ1-2; maybe TRBD1 (6 bases). The CDR3 is 17 amino acids. Per the germline V gene, CDR1 is SNHLY and CDR2 is FYNNEI. V lost 3 bases to trimming and J lost 5 bases, with 22 bases between them. The CDR3 protein is CASSESDRPLLSYGYTF. The CDR3 DNA reads TGTGCCAGCAGTGAGTCAGACAGGCCCCTCCTCTCTTATGGCTACACCTTC.

This chain uses TRBV24-1 with TRBJ2-1; D remains ambiguous. The CDR3 consists of 15 residues. V was pared by 5 bases and J by 10 bases, with 20 bases between. The germline gives CDR1 KGHDR, CDR2 SFDVKD. CDR3 bases: TGTGCCACCAGTGGCCCCCCTTCGGTGGAGAGGGAGCAGTTCTTC. As protein: CATSGPPSVEREQFF.

The chain recombines TRBV15 with TRBJ1-2; a possible D gene is TRBD1 (6 bases). The germline V gene has CDR1 LNHNV and CDR2 YYDKDF (reference sequence). The CDR3 is 13 residues long. Trimming took 1 base from V and 8 from J, leaving 11 bases between them. CDR3 sequence reads: CATSRAGERGYTF. The DNA for the CDR3 is TGTGCCACCAGCAGAGCAGGGGAGAGGGGCTACACCTTC. The full variable domain, completed using reference TRBV15 and TRBJ1-2, is DAMVIQNPRYQVTQFGKPVTLSCSQTLNHNVMYWYQQKSSQAPKLLFHYYDKDFNNEADTPDNFQSRRPNTSFCFLDIRSPGLGDTAMYLCATSRAGERGYTFGSGTRLTVV.

This clonotype was detected only a few times. The chain employs TRBV6-2 or TRBV6-3 and TRBJ2-2; TRBD2 matches 12 bases. Trimming took 5 bases from V and 7 from J; bases not matched to a gene: 5. Per germline, CDR1 MNHEY and CDR2 SVGEGT. The CDR3 totals 15 residues. CDR3 in amino acids: CASSQTSGGNGELFF. CDR3 nucleotides: TGTGCCAGCAGTCAGACTAGCGGGGGTAACGGGGAGCTGTTTTTT.

The chain couples TRBV7-3 to TRBJ2-1; 9 bases are a match to TRBD2. This CDR3 has 16 residues. CDR1 SGHTA and CDR2 FQGTGA come from the germline V gene. The junction had 7 bases not matched to a gene; V was cut back by 5 bases and J by 2 bases. The CDR3 coding sequence is TGTGCCAGCAGCCCCAAGCGGGGGGCGACCTACAATGAGCAGTTCTTC. Translated: CASSPKRGATYNEQFF.

Ten or more counts support this clonotype. V is TRBV9 and J is TRBJ2-1, with D unresolved. From germline, CDR1 is SGDLS and CDR2 YYNGEE. The CDR3 sequence is 11 residues long. Trimming cost V 0 bases and J 9 bases, with 4 bases left between them. This CDR3 is CASSVGGEQFF. The CDR3 nucleotides read TGTGCCAGCAGCGTAGGGGGTGAGCAGTTCTTC.

This clonotype was picked up a small number of times. The chain combines TRBV7-6 with TRBJ2-3; TRBD2 aligns across 9 bases. The CDR3 consists of 17 residues. In germline, CDR1 is SGHVS, CDR2 FNYEAQ. V lost 2 bases to trimming and J lost 2 bases; unmatched junction nucleotides: 8. DNA for the CDR3: TGTGCCAGCAGCTTACGGGCGGGGGGGCAGAACACAGATACGCAGTATTTT. Translation: CASSLRAGGQNTDTQYF.

Ten or more counts support this clonotype. The chain carries TRBV6-1 and TRBJ2-7; 9 nucleotides line up with TRBD1. Unmatched junction bases numbered 13, after V lost 6 bases and J lost 1 base. The CDR3 covers 17 residues. Germline-derived CDR1 and CDR2 are MNHNS and SASEGT. This CDR3 is CASSPNGDRVFSYEQYF. CDR3 sequence (DNA): TGTGCCAGCAGCCCGAATGGGGACAGGGTATTTTCCTACGAGCAGTACTTC.

V gene TRBV7-6 combines with J gene TRBJ2-2; 11 bases are a match to TRBD2. Germline V lookup: CDR1 SGHVS, CDR2 FNYEAQ. The CDR3 extends over 16 amino acids. J gave up 5 bases and V 5 bases, and 7 bases lay outside the gene matches. CDR3 region: CASSKTSGEGTGELFF. Written as DNA, the CDR3 is TGTGCCAGCAGCAAGACTAGCGGGGAGGGTACCGGGGAGCTGTTTTTT.

This clonotype turned up a few times. V and J are TRBV7-9 and TRBJ1-6; perhaps TRBD1 as D (6 bases). V shed 5 bases and J shed 10 bases, with 18 bases lying between them. The CDR3 has 15 amino acids. Germline loops: CDR1 SEHNR, CDR2 FQNEAQ (reference sequence). CDR3 amino acids: CASSKPGTFTSPLHF. In nucleotides, the CDR3 is TGTGCCAGCAGCAAACCCGGGACATTCACCTCACCCCTCCACTTT.

There are a few counts of this clonotype. The rearrangement joins TRBV4-2 to TRBJ2-5, with D possibly being TRBD2 (5 bases). The CDR3 is made up of 16 amino acids. Germline CDR1 is LGHNA and CDR2 is YNFKEQ. V was trimmed by 0 bases and J by 1 base, leaving 12 bases between them. The CDR3 reads CASSQDKRGSQETQYF. CDR3 sequence (DNA): TGTGCCAGCAGCCAAGATAAGCGCGGGTCCCAAGAGACCCAGTACTTC.

CDR3 region: CATSRAEPGLPLEQFF. The CDR3 nucleotides are TGTGCCACCAGCAGAGCGGAACCGGGACTCCCCTTGGAGCAGTTCTTC. The rearrangement uses TRBV15 and TRBJ2-1; TRBD2 is a possible D gene (6 bases). The CDR3 runs 16 residues. V lost 1 base, J lost 10 bases, and 20 bases lay in between. CDR1 is LNHNV, CDR2 YYDKDF, per germline (reference sequence).

The chain carries TRBV6-2 or TRBV6-3 and TRBJ2-1, with TRBD1 as a possible D gene (8 bases). This CDR3 spans 14 amino acids. The germline CDR1 and CDR2 sequences are MNHEY and SVGEGT. Trimming left V 4 bases short and J 7 bases short, with 14 bases between. CDR3 sequence (DNA): TGTGCCAGCAGTTTAGGACAGGGAGGGAATGAGCAGTTCTTC. Translating gives CASSLGQGGNEQFF.

This clonotype was recorded a few times. J is TRBJ2-7 and V is TRBV7-2; no reliable D call. Germline CDR1 is SGHTA and CDR2 is FQGNSA. The CDR3 spans 15 residues. Trimming removed 2 bases at V and 3 bases at J, with 14 bases between. As DNA, the CDR3 is TGTGCCAGCAGCTTAAACCGTGCTACCCTCTACGAGCAGTACTTC. Amino acid sequence: CASSLNRATLYEQYF. Full variable domain (rest looked up from reference TRBV7-2 and TRBJ2-7): GAGVSQSPSNKVTEKGKDVELRCDPISGHTALYWYRQSLGQGLEFLIYFQGNSAPDKSGLPSDRFSAERTGGSVSTLTIQRTQQEDSAVYLCASSLNRATLYEQYFGPGTRLTVT.

The chain carries TRBV4-2 and TRBJ2-5, with 7 bases that match TRBD1. Germline V CDR1 and CDR2: LGHNA, YNFKEQ. The J segment lost 0 bases and the V segment lost 4 bases, leaving 5 bases of the junction unmatched. The CDR3 runs to 15 residues. The CDR3 bases are TGTGCCAGCAGCCTCTCCGGGACAGACCAAGAGACCCAGTACTTC. This codes for CASSLSGTDQETQYF.

This clonotype has a count of ten or more. The CDR3 loop is CASSLDRIGLAGANEQFF. The CDR3 region has the DNA TGTGCCAGCAGCTTAGATCGGATAGGACTAGCGGGGGCCAATGAGCAGTTCTTC. The chain recombines TRBV7-2 with TRBJ2-1; 13 bases fit TRBD2. The germline gives CDR1 SGHTA, CDR2 FQGNSA. The length of the CDR3 is 18 residues. The V and J ends lost 1 base and 6 bases, in that order; junction bases with no gene match: 9.

This clonotype was picked up a small number of times. The junction departs from the called germline gene at one end, perhaps through a read error. This chain links TRBV7-7 with TRBJ1-2; 8 bases line up with TRBD1. Germline CDR1 is SSHAT and CDR2 is FNYEAQ (reference sequence). The CDR3 contains 14 residues. The CDR3 here is CASSLDLTGDGYTF. Written as DNA, the CDR3 is TGTGCTAGCAGCTTGGACCTGACAGGGGATGGCTACACCTTC.

V gene TRBV10-3 combines with J gene TRBJ2-3; TRBD2 might be the D (5 bases). Trimming stripped 5 bases from V and 5 bases from J, with 11 bases between. The CDR3 length is 13 residues. Germline CDR1 reads ENHRY; CDR2 reads SYGVKD. DNA of the CDR3: TGTGCCATCAGTCTCGGGATTGGAGATACGCAGTATTTT. Amino acid sequence: CAISLGIGDTQYF.

The genes are TRBV7-9 and TRBJ2-1, with 9 bases fitting TRBD2. J lost 7 bases, V lost 4 bases, and 8 bases had no gene match. Germline-derived CDR1 and CDR2 are SEHNR and FQNEAQ (reference sequence). The CDR3 spans 15 residues. CDR3: CASSSPLAGWNEQFF. As DNA, the CDR3 is TGTGCCAGCAGCTCCCCCCTAGCGGGGTGGAATGAGCAGTTCTTC.

There are a few counts of this clonotype. The gene calls are TRBV4-3 and TRBJ1-2; unclear D gene. Trimming shortened V by 4 bases and J by 2 bases, and 14 bases separated the two germline ends. In germline, CDR1 is LGHNA, CDR2 YSLEER. CDR3 length: 15 amino acids. CDR3 sequence: CASSPHVVENYGYTF. CDR3 DNA: TGCGCCAGCAGCCCGCATGTTGTGGAGAACTATGGCTACACCTTC.